A selection of T cell receptor beta chains follows, all from one sample in a study of shared clonotypes between healthy human individuals. TCRdb's table, derived via immunoSEQ multiplex PCR, lists solely in-frame clones and lacks some. The sample contains 2.5 million or so clones, 90% to 95% of which appear only once. Sequencing used naive CD4+ T cells sorted from blood. These TCRs come from a man younger than 35 in good health. Both conserved end residues are part of each CDR3. D genes are given only for firm matches. For some rows the clone size is stated as once, few or many, or as a class when expanded; others skip it.

cdr3_nt: TGCAGCGTTGGGGGGGGTTTCACTGAAGCTTTCTTT
cdr3_aa: CSVGGGFTEAFF
clone_size: NA
j_call: TRBJ1-1
d_call: NA
cdr3_length: 12
v_call: TRBV29-1

cdr3_nt: TGTGCTAGTGTAAAGGGGAACTCGAACACTGAAGCTTTCTTT
cdr3_aa: CASVKGNSNTEAFF
clone_size: NA
j_call: TRBJ1-1
d_call: NA
cdr3_length: 14
v_call: TRBV12-5

cdr3_nt: TGTGCCAGCAGCAAAATCACCGGGGAGCTGTTTTTT
cdr3_aa: CASSKITGELFF
clone_size: NA
j_call: TRBJ2-2
d_call: NA
cdr3_length: 12
v_call: TRBV6-1

cdr3_nt: TGTGCCATCACCGAGACAGGGCCTAACACCGGGGAGCTGTTTTTT
cdr3_aa: CAITETGPNTGELFF
clone_size: NA
j_call: TRBJ2-2
d_call: TRBD1
cdr3_length: 15
v_call: TRBV10-3

cdr3_nt: TGTGCCAGCAGCCTTAGACAGGCGGTTTCACCCCTCCACTTT
cdr3_aa: CASSLRQAVSPLHF
clone_size: NA
j_call: TRBJ1-6
d_call: NA
cdr3_length: 14
v_call: TRBV7-2

cdr3_nt: TGTGCCAGCGCCCCCCTTCAGAACACTGAAGCTTTCTTT
cdr3_aa: CASAPLQNTEAFF
clone_size: NA
j_call: TRBJ1-1
d_call: NA
cdr3_length: 13
v_call: TRBV27

cdr3_nt: TGTGCCTGGAGACAGACCTACGAGCAGTACTTC
cdr3_aa: CAWRQTYEQYF
clone_size: NA
j_call: TRBJ2-7
d_call: NA
cdr3_length: 11
v_call: TRBV30

cdr3_nt: TGTGCCAGCAGTTGGGACATCAATCAGCCCCAGCATTTT
cdr3_aa: CASSWDINQPQHF
clone_size: few
j_call: TRBJ1-5
d_call: NA
cdr3_length: 13
v_call: TRBV5-4

cdr3_nt: TGTGCCAGCAGCCCACAGGACCTTAATTCACCCCTCCACTTT
cdr3_aa: CASSPQDLNSPLHF
clone_size: NA
j_call: TRBJ1-6
d_call: NA
cdr3_length: 14
v_call: TRBV6-6

cdr3_nt: TGTGCCAGCAGGAGGGGACAGTTCAACACCGGGGAGCTGTTTTTT
cdr3_aa: CASRRGQFNTGELFF
clone_size: once
j_call: TRBJ2-2
d_call: TRBD1
cdr3_length: 15
v_call: TRBV6-1

cdr3_nt: TGTGCCAGCAGTTTATGGTTTGGGGGGGGCGCGACGGCTGGGGCCAACGTCCTGACTTTC
cdr3_aa: CASSLWFGGGATAGANVLTF
clone_size: NA
j_call: TRBJ2-6
d_call: NA
cdr3_length: 20
v_call: TRBV27

cdr3_nt: TGCGCCAGCAGCTTGGCGGACGGATTTAATGAAAAACTGTTTTTT
cdr3_aa: CASSLADGFNEKLFF
clone_size: NA
j_call: TRBJ1-4
d_call: NA
cdr3_length: 15
v_call: TRBV5-1

cdr3_nt: TGTGCCAGCAGTCTAGGACTAGCAGGAGAGACCCAGTACTTC
cdr3_aa: CASSLGLAGETQYF
clone_size: NA
j_call: TRBJ2-5
d_call: TRBD2
cdr3_length: 14
v_call: TRBV7-2

cdr3_nt: TGTGCCAGCAGCGTCTCCGGGACGACGGACACTGAAGCTTTCTTT
cdr3_aa: CASSVSGTTDTEAFF
clone_size: NA
j_call: TRBJ1-1
d_call: NA
cdr3_length: 15
v_call: TRBV6-4

cdr3_nt: TGTGCCAGCAGCTTAGCGGGACTCTACGAGCAGTACTTC
cdr3_aa: CASSLAGLYEQYF
clone_size: NA
j_call: TRBJ2-7
d_call: NA
cdr3_length: 13
v_call: TRBV7-2

cdr3_nt: TGTGCCAGCAGTTACTCTCGGTATAATTCACCCCTCCACTTT
cdr3_aa: CASSYSRYNSPLHF
clone_size: NA
j_call: TRBJ1-6
d_call: NA
cdr3_length: 14
v_call: TRBV6-5

cdr3_nt: TGTGCCAGCAGCCCCGGGGGGCTTGAAGCTTTCTTT
cdr3_aa: CASSPGGLEAFF
clone_size: few
j_call: TRBJ1-1
d_call: NA
cdr3_length: 12
v_call: TRBV9

cdr3_nt: TGTGCCAGCGGTCAGGACAGGGGTCATTCACCCCTCCACTTT
cdr3_aa: CASGQDRGHSPLHF
clone_size: NA
j_call: TRBJ1-6
d_call: TRBD1
cdr3_length: 14
v_call: TRBV28

cdr3_nt: TGTGCCAGTAACACGGACAGGGGAGAAGAAAAACTGTTTTTT
cdr3_aa: CASNTDRGEEKLFF
clone_size: NA
j_call: TRBJ1-4
d_call: TRBD1
cdr3_length: 14
v_call: TRBV19

cdr3_nt: TGTGCCAGCAGCTCCCCGCCGGGACAGGACTTTAAGCAGTACTTC
cdr3_aa: CASSSPPGQDFKQYF
clone_size: NA
j_call: TRBJ2-7
d_call: TRBD1
cdr3_length: 15
v_call: TRBV6-5

cdr3_nt: TGTGCCATCAGTGGGACTATGCTCAACACCGGGGAGCTGTTTTTT
cdr3_aa: CAISGTMLNTGELFF
clone_size: NA
j_call: TRBJ2-2
d_call: NA
cdr3_length: 15
v_call: TRBV10-3

cdr3_nt: TGCGCCAGCAGCCAAGATCCTAGCAACTCCTACAATGAGCAGTTCTTC
cdr3_aa: CASSQDPSNSYNEQFF
clone_size: NA
j_call: TRBJ2-1
d_call: NA
cdr3_length: 16
v_call: TRBV4-1

cdr3_nt: TGTGCCAGCAGCTCATGGGGGCCCACCTACAATGAGCAGTTCTTC
cdr3_aa: CASSSWGPTYNEQFF
clone_size: NA
j_call: TRBJ2-1
d_call: NA
cdr3_length: 15
v_call: TRBV7-2

cdr3_nt: TGTGCCGGTGCTGGCCTCGGAGGTGGGACCCAGTACTTC
cdr3_aa: CAGAGLGGGTQYF
clone_size: NA
j_call: TRBJ2-5
d_call: NA
cdr3_length: 13
v_call: TRBV6-1

cdr3_nt: TGTGCCAGCAGCTCCAGGGTCCAAGAGACCCAGTACTTC
cdr3_aa: CASSSRVQETQYF
clone_size: NA
j_call: TRBJ2-5
d_call: NA
cdr3_length: 13
v_call: TRBV7-2

cdr3_nt: TGTGCCAGCAGCCTCCTCAATATCCAAGAGACCCAGTACTTC
cdr3_aa: CASSLLNIQETQYF
clone_size: NA
j_call: TRBJ2-5
d_call: NA
cdr3_length: 14
v_call: TRBV7-6

cdr3_nt: TGTGCCAGCTCACCCTCTTATATAGGGGGGTACGAGCAGTACTTC
cdr3_aa: CASSPSYIGGYEQYF
clone_size: NA
j_call: TRBJ2-7
d_call: NA
cdr3_length: 15
v_call: TRBV18

cdr3_nt: TGTGCCAGCAGCTCCCCTCTCCGGAGGACAGATACGCAGTATTTT
cdr3_aa: CASSSPLRRTDTQYF
clone_size: NA
j_call: TRBJ2-3
d_call: NA
cdr3_length: 15
v_call: TRBV7-2

cdr3_nt: TGTGCCAGCAGTCGACTAGCGGAGACGTCAGATACGCAGTATTTT
cdr3_aa: CASSRLAETSDTQYF
clone_size: NA
j_call: TRBJ2-3
d_call: TRBD2
cdr3_length: 15
v_call: TRBV6-6

cdr3_nt: TGTGCCAGCAGTTACTCGAGAGAAGTTAACTATGGCTACACCTTC
cdr3_aa: CASSYSREVNYGYTF
clone_size: few
j_call: TRBJ1-2
d_call: NA
cdr3_length: 15
v_call: TRBV6-5

cdr3_nt: TGTGCCAGGAAGACAGGGAGGAACACTGAAGCTTTCTTT
cdr3_aa: CARKTGRNTEAFF
clone_size: few
j_call: TRBJ1-1
d_call: TRBD1
cdr3_length: 13
v_call: TRBV7-9

cdr3_nt: TGTGCCAGCAGCTTGGGACAGACATCCCAAGAGACCCAGTACTTC
cdr3_aa: CASSLGQTSQETQYF
clone_size: NA
j_call: TRBJ2-5
d_call: TRBD1
cdr3_length: 15
v_call: TRBV13

cdr3_nt: TGTGCCAGCAGAAAAAGGGACTGGGGAAGCTACGAGCAGTACTTC
cdr3_aa: CASRKRDWGSYEQYF
clone_size: NA
j_call: TRBJ2-7
d_call: NA
cdr3_length: 15
v_call: TRBV2

cdr3_nt: TGCAGCGTTGAACCCGCAGAGACCCAGTACTTC
cdr3_aa: CSVEPAETQYF
clone_size: NA
j_call: TRBJ2-5
d_call: NA
cdr3_length: 11
v_call: TRBV29-1

cdr3_nt: TGCGCCAGCAGCTTGGTAGCAGGGCCCCAAGAGACCCAGTACTTC
cdr3_aa: CASSLVAGPQETQYF
clone_size: NA
j_call: TRBJ2-5
d_call: NA
cdr3_length: 15
v_call: TRBV5-1

cdr3_nt: TGTGCTAGCAGCCCGGACCTCAACAATGAGCAGTTCTTC
cdr3_aa: CASSPDLNNEQFF
clone_size: once
j_call: TRBJ2-1
d_call: NA
cdr3_length: 13
v_call: TRBV7-7

cdr3_nt: TGTGCCAGCAGCCCGGGGGGACAGAGGAACACTGAAGCTTTCTTT
cdr3_aa: CASSPGGQRNTEAFF
clone_size: NA
j_call: TRBJ1-1
d_call: TRBD1
cdr3_length: 15
v_call: TRBV5-5

cdr3_nt: TGTGCCAGCAGTACGGGGTCCCTTGGCTACACCTTC
cdr3_aa: CASSTGSLGYTF
clone_size: NA
j_call: TRBJ1-2
d_call: NA
cdr3_length: 12
v_call: TRBV2

cdr3_nt: TGTGCCAGCAGTTACGAACCAACAGGGGTGAGAGGGGAAAAACTGTTTTTT
cdr3_aa: CASSYEPTGVRGEKLFF
clone_size: NA
j_call: TRBJ1-4
d_call: TRBD1
cdr3_length: 17
v_call: TRBV5-6

cdr3_nt: TGTGCCAGCAGCTTGGCCGCTGGCAGGGCGAACTATGGCTACACCTTC
cdr3_aa: CASSLAAGRANYGYTF
clone_size: once
j_call: TRBJ1-2
d_call: NA
cdr3_length: 16
v_call: TRBV5-4

cdr3_nt: TGTGCCAGCAGTGAGCCCTACAATGAGCAGTTCTTC
cdr3_aa: CASSEPYNEQFF
clone_size: few
j_call: TRBJ2-1
d_call: NA
cdr3_length: 12
v_call: TRBV2

cdr3_nt: TGTGCCAGTAGTCCCAAGGGTTTCGGGCGCGAGCAGTACTTC
cdr3_aa: CASSPKGFGREQYF
clone_size: once
j_call: TRBJ2-7
d_call: NA
cdr3_length: 14
v_call: TRBV19

cdr3_nt: TGTGCCAGCAGCCCACAGGGGGCAGGTAATTCACCCCTCCACTTT
cdr3_aa: CASSPQGAGNSPLHF
clone_size: once
j_call: TRBJ1-6
d_call: TRBD1
cdr3_length: 15
v_call: TRBV11-2

cdr3_nt: TGTGCCAGCAGCTTGGTAGATCAGGGGATCTATGGCTACACCTTC
cdr3_aa: CASSLVDQGIYGYTF
clone_size: NA
j_call: TRBJ1-2
d_call: NA
cdr3_length: 15
v_call: TRBV5-6

cdr3_nt: TGTGCCAGCATGAGCGGGGGGGCGAGCGGGGAGCTGTTTTTT
cdr3_aa: CASMSGGASGELFF
clone_size: once
j_call: TRBJ2-2
d_call: TRBD2
cdr3_length: 14
v_call: TRBV6-6